One sample yielded the 29 T cell receptor beta chains listed below, sequenced in a study of technical replicates of blood from a few donors. TCRdb keeps only in-frame clones here, not all; method: immunoSEQ multiplex PCR. The repertoire holds about 56,000 clones, with roughly 93% as singletons. Sequencing was done on a sample of PBMCs. These receptors were obtained from a human donor in good health. Some clones in this sample may be carry-over from other donors' samples.

V gene TRBV27 combines with J gene TRBJ1-5; TRBD1 might be the D (6 bases). The V gene lost 8 bases and the J gene lost 2 bases, with 16 bases spanning the gap. CDR1 is MNHEY and CDR2 is SMNVEV in the germline V gene (reference sequence). The CDR3 spans 15 residues. Here the CDR3 DNA reads TGTGCCAGCTCGTCTGGGGGCTGGGGCAATCAGCCCCAGCATTTT. Its protein product is CASSSGGWGNQPQHF.

CDR3 sequence reads: CASKPGLAFHEQYF. The DNA for the CDR3 is TGTGCCAGCAAACCGGGACTAGCATTCCACGAGCAGTACTTC. The gene calls are TRBV6-5 and TRBJ2-7; TRBD2 matches 9 bases. CDR3 length: 14 residues. Germline V lookup: CDR1 MNHEY, CDR2 SVGAGI. V dropped 7 bases and J dropped 5; count of bases not matched to a gene: 9.

This clone was recorded only once. The chain uses TRBV19 and TRBJ1-2, with D unresolved. The germline gives CDR1 LNHDA, CDR2 SQIVND (reference sequence). V was trimmed by 1 base and J by 0 bases, leaving 9 bases between them. The CDR3 sequence is 15 residues long. The CDR3 DNA reads TGTGCCAGTAGTATAGCTCCAGGCTCTAACTATGGCTACACCTTC. As protein: CASSIAPGSNYGYTF.

CDR3 DNA: TGTGCCAGCAGCCAGGGCCCAGCCAGGGATGAGCAGTTCTTC. Translating gives CASSQGPARDEQFF. This chain uses TRBV7-2 with TRBJ2-1; the D gene is possibly TRBD1 (5 bases). Germline-derived CDR1 and CDR2 are SGHTA and FQGNSA. The CDR3 is made up of 14 amino acids. V lost 5 bases and J 8 bases, leaving 16 bases between the germline ends.

The genes are TRBV7-2 and TRBJ2-3; TRBD2 aligns across 12 bases. J was trimmed by 5 bases and V by 5 bases; bases with no gene match: 8. CDR1 and CDR2 from the germline V gene are SGHTA and FQGNSA. The length of the CDR3 is 16 residues. In DNA form, the CDR3 reads TGTGCCAGCAGCCACCCGCTAGCGGGAGGGAAAGATACGCAGTATTTT. The encoded protein is CASSHPLAGGKDTQYF. Supplemented by reference TRBV7-2 and TRBJ2-3, the full variable domain reads GAGVSQSPSNKVTEKGKDVELRCDPISGHTALYWYRQSLGQGLEFLIYFQGNSAPDKSGLPSDRFSAERTGGSVSTLTIQRTQQEDSAVYLCASSHPLAGGKDTQYFGPGTRLTVL.

The rearrangement uses TRBV20-1 and TRBJ2-3, with D maybe TRBD2 (5 bases). Germline-derived CDR1 and CDR2 are DFQATT and SNEGSKA (reference sequence). CDR3 length: 11 residues. V lost 4 bases and J lost 4, with 6 bases in between. The CDR3 loop reads CSAIGADTQYF. As DNA, the CDR3 is TGCAGTGCTATCGGGGCAGATACGCAGTATTTT.

This chain links TRBV5-1 with TRBJ2-1; D perhaps matches TRBD1 (6 bases). The CDR3 totals 17 residues. V was shortened by 4 bases and J by 2 bases, with 19 bases between the two germline ends. Germline loops: CDR1 SGHRS, CDR2 YFSETQ. CDR3: CASSDGRPGQAYNEQFF. The CDR3, as DNA: TGCGCCAGCAGCGATGGAAGACCGGGACAAGCCTACAATGAGCAGTTCTTC.

The chain links TRBV5-6 to TRBJ2-7; 7 bases line up with TRBD2. V gave up 0 bases and J gave up 3 bases; unmatched junction bases: 6. CDR1 is SGHDT and CDR2 is YYEEEE in the germline V gene. The CDR3 is 15 amino acids. CDR3 nucleotide sequence: TGTGCCAGCAGCTTGGGGCGGGAGAGGAACTACGAGCAGTACTTC. It specifies CASSLGRERNYEQYF.

The gene calls are TRBV4-3 and TRBJ2-7, with 7 bases identical to TRBD2. V lost 3 bases to trimming and J lost 5 bases; unmatched junction nucleotides: 7. The length of the CDR3 is 14 residues. Germline values: CDR1 LGHNA, CDR2 YSLEER. The CDR3 nucleotides are TGCGCCAGCAGCCAGGAAGCGGGATTGAACGAGCAGTACTTC. It encodes CASSQEAGLNEQYF.

V is TRBV6-1 and J is TRBJ1-1; D remains ambiguous. This CDR3 comprises 14 residues. The germline V gene encodes CDR1 MNHNS and CDR2 SASEGT. V was trimmed by 5 bases and J by 1 base, leaving 11 bases between them. DNA of the CDR3: TGTGCCAGCAGTCCCGGGTCCCGGAACACTGAAGCTTTCTTT. It is translated as CASSPGSRNTEAFF.

V gene TRBV7-8 combines with J gene TRBJ2-3, with 7 bases identical to TRBD2. CDR1 and CDR2 from the germline V gene are SGHVS and FQNEAQ. Unmatched junction bases numbered 6, after V lost 4 bases and J lost 2 bases. This CDR3 contains 15 residues. CDR3 coding DNA: TGTGCCAGCAGCTACGGGAGCGGGATCACAGATACGCAGTATTTT. Protein: CASSYGSGITDTQYF.

The chain carries TRBV7-2 and TRBJ2-1; no clear D gene. Trimming left V 4 bases short and J 8 bases short, with 6 bases between. The CDR3 is made up of 11 amino acids. Germline CDR1 reads SGHTA; CDR2 reads FQGNSA. The CDR3 sequence is CASSSSYEQFF. CDR3 coding DNA: TGTGCCAGCAGCTCAAGCTATGAGCAGTTCTTC.

This clone has a single count. The chain combines TRBV7-6 with TRBJ2-2, with D hard to call. The CDR3 runs 14 residues. Trimming shortened V by 4 bases and J by 1 base, and 7 bases separated the two germline ends. Germline loops: CDR1 SGHVS, CDR2 FNYEAQ. CDR3 DNA: TGTGCCAGCAGCTCTTCACAGAACACCGGGGAGCTGTTTTTT. It encodes CASSSSQNTGELFF.

The chain has TRBV4-3 and TRBJ2-7; 9 nucleotides match TRBD1. This CDR3 contains 14 residues. Germline CDR1 LGHNA, CDR2 YSLEER. V was pared by 3 bases and J by 3 bases, with 3 bases of the junction left unmatched. This chain's CDR3 is CASSQETGGYEQYF. The CDR3, as DNA: TGCGCCAGCAGCCAGGAGACAGGGGGCTACGAGCAGTACTTC.

J is TRBJ2-3 and V is TRBV6-6; no clear D gene. The CDR3 covers 12 residues. Trimming left V 6 bases short and J 3 bases short, with 7 bases between. The germline CDR1 and CDR2 sequences are MNHNY and SVGAGI (reference sequence). CDR3 in amino acids: CASSATTDTQYF. CDR3 bases: TGTGCCAGCAGCGCTACGACAGATACGCAGTATTTT.

The genes are TRBV5-1 and TRBJ1-2; 12 bases match TRBD1. Germline CDR1 is SGHRS and CDR2 is YFSETQ. The CDR3 covers 15 residues. The J segment lost 8 bases and the V segment lost 4 bases, leaving 9 bases of the junction unmatched. This CDR3 is CASSLPGQGALGYTF. The CDR3 region has the DNA TGCGCCAGCAGCCTACCGGGACAGGGGGCTTTAGGCTACACCTTC. The whole variable domain, remainder taken from reference TRBV5-1 and TRBJ1-2, is KAGVTQTPRYLIKTRGQQVTLSCSPISGHRSVSWYQQTPGQGLQFLFEYFSETQRNKGNFPGRFSGRQFSNSRSEMNVSTLELGDSALYLCASSLPGQGALGYTFGSGTRLTVV.

The rearrangement uses TRBV4-3 and TRBJ1-2; no reliable D call. The CDR3 runs to 14 residues. Germline assignment: CDR1 LGHNA and CDR2 YSLEER. Trimming stripped 4 bases from V and 4 bases from J, with 13 bases between. The CDR3 here is CASSPNSGAYGYTF. CDR3 sequence (DNA): TGCGCCAGCAGCCCTAACTCTGGAGCCTATGGCTACACCTTC.

CDR3 coding DNA: TGTGCCAGCAGTTTGGGAGGTAGCGAGCAGTACTTC. It translates to CASSLGGSEQYF. V and J are TRBV27 and TRBJ2-7; possible D gene TRBD2, 6 bases. Trimming stripped 3 bases from V and 6 bases from J, with 9 bases between. Germline V gene sequence: CDR1 MNHEY, CDR2 SMNVEV (reference sequence). This CDR3 is 12 amino acids long.

The chain carries TRBV5-6 and TRBJ2-5, with D maybe TRBD2 (5 bases). This CDR3 has 19 residues. Germline V gives CDR1 SGHDT, CDR2 YYEEEE. V was pared by 0 bases and J by 1 base, with 22 bases between. CDR3 sequence: CASSLGRLGTSSRQETQYF. CDR3 coding DNA: TGTGCCAGCAGCTTGGGGAGGTTGGGCACCTCGTCCCGCCAAGAGACCCAGTACTTC.

This chain connects TRBV4-3 to TRBJ1-5; D perhaps matches TRBD1 (5 bases). Trimming left V 3 bases short and J 7 bases short, with 13 bases between. From germline, CDR1 is LGHNA and CDR2 YSLEER. The CDR3 runs to 14 residues. CDR3 nucleotides: TGCGCCAGCAGCCAGGGGCATAGGGAACAGCCCCAGCATTTT. It codes for CASSQGHREQPQHF.

The gene calls are TRBV5-1 and TRBJ2-3; possible D gene TRBD1, 6 bases. The V and J ends lost 3 bases and 4 bases respectively, with 12 bases between them. This CDR3 contains 14 residues. The germline V gene encodes CDR1 SGHRS and CDR2 YFSETQ. The CDR3 nucleotides read TGCGCCAGCAGCTCAACAAACAGGGCAGATACGCAGTATTTT. Translation: CASSSTNRADTQYF.

This chain links TRBV29-1 with TRBJ1-5; no clear D gene. The length of the CDR3 is 13 residues. Trimming removed 1 base from V and 6 bases from J, with 10 bases in between. Germline V lookup: CDR1 SQVTM, CDR2 ANQGSEA. The CDR3 bases are TGCAGCGTTGAAGTCGACGAGGGTCAGCCCCAGCATTTT. This codes for CSVEVDEGQPQHF.

The V and J genes are TRBV4-3 and TRBJ1-3; a possible D gene is TRBD1 (5 bases). Germline CDR1 is LGHNA and CDR2 is YSLEER. The CDR3 contains 15 residues. Trimming left V 0 bases short and J 2 bases short, with 8 bases between. CDR3 in amino acids: CASSQESGPGNTIYF. The CDR3 DNA reads as TGCGCCAGCAGCCAAGAATCAGGGCCTGGAAACACCATATATTTT.

This sequence joins TRBV5-1 and TRBJ2-5, with no clear D. This CDR3 is built from 14 residues. Trimming stripped 1 base from V and 2 bases from J, with 9 bases between. Germline CDR1 SGHRS, CDR2 YFSETQ. The CDR3 here is CASSLQRLQETQYF. CDR3 coding DNA: TGCGCCAGCAGCTTGCAGAGGCTACAAGAGACCCAGTACTTC. The entire variable domain, with the rest obtained from reference TRBV5-1 and TRBJ2-5, is as follows: KAGVTQTPRYLIKTRGQQVTLSCSPISGHRSVSWYQQTPGQGLQFLFEYFSETQRNKGNFPGRFSGRQFSNSRSEMNVSTLELGDSALYLCASSLQRLQETQYFGPGTRLLVL.

The J gene is TRBJ2-1, the V gene TRBV6-1, with D maybe TRBD2 (6 bases). This CDR3 has 19 residues. Trimming removed 1 base from V and 3 bases from J, with 22 bases in between. Germline assignment: CDR1 MNHNS and CDR2 SASEGT. The CDR3 nucleotides are TGTGCCAGCAGTGAAGGGCGCGGTCGAGCGGGTAGGATCTACAATGAGCAGTTCTTC. The encoded protein is CASSEGRGRAGRIYNEQFF.

This clone appeared a single time. CDR3 in amino acids: CASSQGLAGVSGANVLTF. As DNA, the CDR3 is TGTGCCAGCAGCCAGGGATTAGCGGGAGTCTCCGGGGCCAACGTCCTGACTTTC. This rearrangement joins TRBV5-6 to TRBJ2-6; 9 bases are shared with TRBD2. CDR3 length equals 18 residues. J gave up 4 bases and V 4 bases, and 12 bases lay outside the gene matches. CDR1 and CDR2 (germline): SGHDT, YYEEEE.

The V call is TRBV5-1, the J call TRBJ1-2; 10 bases fit TRBD1. This CDR3 contains 16 residues. Germline trimming cut 1 base from V and 5 bases from J; bases unmatched to any gene: 8. Germline assignment: CDR1 SGHRS and CDR2 YFSETQ. Here the CDR3 reads CASSLTRQGAHYGYTF. For the CDR3, the DNA is TGCGCCAGCAGCTTGACCCGACAGGGGGCGCATTATGGCTACACCTTC.

The chain carries TRBV27 and TRBJ2-5, with 7 positions matching TRBD1. The CDR3 has 12 amino acids. With V trimmed by 8 bases and J by 3 bases, 3 bases remained unmatched. Germline loops: CDR1 MNHEY, CDR2 SMNVEV (reference sequence). The CDR3 here is CASRDRKETQYF. The CDR3, as DNA: TGTGCCAGCCGGGACAGAAAAGAGACCCAGTACTTC.

The rearrangement joins TRBV15 to TRBJ1-4, with D possibly matching TRBD1 (6 bases). The germline CDR1 and CDR2 sequences are LNHNV and YYDKDF (reference sequence). V was cut by 5 bases and J by 7 bases, with 17 bases left in between. This CDR3 has 15 residues. The CDR3 loop reads CATSGSETGPEKLFF. DNA for the CDR3: TGTGCCACCAGCGGGAGTGAGACAGGCCCTGAAAAACTGTTTTTT. The variable domain in full, completed from reference TRBV15 and TRBJ1-4, reads DAMVIQNPRYQVTQFGKPVTLSCSQTLNHNVMYWYQQKSSQAPKLLFHYYDKDFNNEADTPDNFQSRRPNTSFCFLDIRSPGLGDTAMYLCATSGSETGPEKLFFGSGTQLSVL.